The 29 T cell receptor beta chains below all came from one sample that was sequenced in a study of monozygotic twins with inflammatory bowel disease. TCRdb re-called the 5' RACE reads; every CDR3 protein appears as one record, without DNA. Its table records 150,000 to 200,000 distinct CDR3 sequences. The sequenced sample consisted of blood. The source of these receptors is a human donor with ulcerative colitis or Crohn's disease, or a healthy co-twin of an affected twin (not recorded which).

CDR3 sequence reads: CASSMTSGGSYEQYF. V usage is TRBV7-2 and J usage is TRBJ2-7; TCRdb indicates TRBD2, and absent DNA this call remains unverified. The CDR3 loop spans 15 amino acids. CDR1 and CDR2 from the germline V gene are SGHTA and FQGNSA.

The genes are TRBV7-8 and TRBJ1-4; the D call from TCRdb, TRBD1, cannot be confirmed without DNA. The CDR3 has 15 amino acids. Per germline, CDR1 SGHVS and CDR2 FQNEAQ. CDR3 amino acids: CASSATGQKNEKLFF.

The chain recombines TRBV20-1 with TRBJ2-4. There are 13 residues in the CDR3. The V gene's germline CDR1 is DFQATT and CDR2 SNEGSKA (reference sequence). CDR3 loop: CSALGADKNIQYF.

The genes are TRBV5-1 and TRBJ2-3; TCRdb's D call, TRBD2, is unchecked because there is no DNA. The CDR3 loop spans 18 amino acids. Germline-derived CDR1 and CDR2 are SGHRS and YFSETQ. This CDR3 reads CASSLWPTGRAVTDTQYF.

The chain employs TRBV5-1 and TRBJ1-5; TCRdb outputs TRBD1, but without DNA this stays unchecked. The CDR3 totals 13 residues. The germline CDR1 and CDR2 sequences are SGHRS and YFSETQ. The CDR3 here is CASSLGPGQPQHF.

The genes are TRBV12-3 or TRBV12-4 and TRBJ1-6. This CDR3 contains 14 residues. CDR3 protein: CASSSSSYNSPLHF.

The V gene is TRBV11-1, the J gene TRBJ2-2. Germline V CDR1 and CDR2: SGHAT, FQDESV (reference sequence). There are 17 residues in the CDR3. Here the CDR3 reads CASSFGDLREGSGELFF.

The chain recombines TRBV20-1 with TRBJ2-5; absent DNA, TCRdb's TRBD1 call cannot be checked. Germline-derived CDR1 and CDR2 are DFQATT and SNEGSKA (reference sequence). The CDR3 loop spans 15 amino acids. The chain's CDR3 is CSAEKGQGARETQYF.

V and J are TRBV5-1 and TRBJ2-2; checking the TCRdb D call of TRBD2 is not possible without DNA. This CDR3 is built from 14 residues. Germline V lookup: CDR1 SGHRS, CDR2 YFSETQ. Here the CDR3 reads CASIGLEGTGELFF.

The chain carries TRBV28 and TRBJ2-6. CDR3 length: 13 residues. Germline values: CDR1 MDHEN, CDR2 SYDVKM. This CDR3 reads CASSWERANVLTF.

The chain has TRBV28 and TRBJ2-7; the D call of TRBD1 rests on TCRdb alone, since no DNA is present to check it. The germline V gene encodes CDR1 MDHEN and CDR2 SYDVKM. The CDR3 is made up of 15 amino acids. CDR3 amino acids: CASSLGGTRNYEQYF.

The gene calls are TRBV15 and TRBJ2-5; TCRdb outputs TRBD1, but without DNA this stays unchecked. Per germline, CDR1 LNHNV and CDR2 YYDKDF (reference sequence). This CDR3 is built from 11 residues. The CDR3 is CATSARQVQYF.

The CDR3 sequence: CASSLSLQSSKFF. V is TRBV7-3 and J is TRBJ2-1. This CDR3 comprises 13 residues. CDR1 SGHTA and CDR2 FQGTGA come from the germline V gene.

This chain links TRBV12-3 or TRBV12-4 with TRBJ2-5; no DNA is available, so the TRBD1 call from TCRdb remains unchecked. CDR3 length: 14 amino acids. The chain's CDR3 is CASSGDRGHETQYF.

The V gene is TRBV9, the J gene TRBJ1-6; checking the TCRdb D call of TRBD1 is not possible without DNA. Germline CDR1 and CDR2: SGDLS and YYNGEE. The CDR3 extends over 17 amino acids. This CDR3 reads CASSGLQGFSYNSPLHF.

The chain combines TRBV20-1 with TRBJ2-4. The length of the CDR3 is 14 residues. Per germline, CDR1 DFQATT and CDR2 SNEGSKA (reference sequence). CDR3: CSARDWVTKNIQYF.

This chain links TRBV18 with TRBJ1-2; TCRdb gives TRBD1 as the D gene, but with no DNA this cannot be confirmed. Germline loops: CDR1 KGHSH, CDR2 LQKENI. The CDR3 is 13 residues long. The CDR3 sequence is CASSGDSAYGYTF. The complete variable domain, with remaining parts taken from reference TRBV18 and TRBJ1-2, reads NAGVMQNPRHLVRRRGQEARLRCSPMKGHSHVYWYRQLPEEGLKFMVYLQKENIIDESGMPKERFSAEFPKEGPSILRIQQVVRGDSAAYFCASSGDSAYGYTFGSGTRLTVV.

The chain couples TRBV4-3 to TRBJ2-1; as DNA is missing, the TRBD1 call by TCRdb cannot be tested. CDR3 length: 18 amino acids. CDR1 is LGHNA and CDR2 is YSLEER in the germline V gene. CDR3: CASSQARHRDRPYNEQFF.

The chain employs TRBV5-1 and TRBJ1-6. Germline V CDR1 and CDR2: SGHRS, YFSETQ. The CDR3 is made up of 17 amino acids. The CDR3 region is CASSRRTSRSYNSPLHF.

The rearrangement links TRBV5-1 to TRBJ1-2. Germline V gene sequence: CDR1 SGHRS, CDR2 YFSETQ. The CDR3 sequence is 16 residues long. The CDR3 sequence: CASSLDGVRGGYGYTF.

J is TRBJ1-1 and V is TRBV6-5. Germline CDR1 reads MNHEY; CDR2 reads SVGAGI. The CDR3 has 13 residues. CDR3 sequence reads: CASSYSEGTEAFF.

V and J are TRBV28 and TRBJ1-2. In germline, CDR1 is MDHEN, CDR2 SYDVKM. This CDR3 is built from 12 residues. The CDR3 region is CASISGANGYTF.

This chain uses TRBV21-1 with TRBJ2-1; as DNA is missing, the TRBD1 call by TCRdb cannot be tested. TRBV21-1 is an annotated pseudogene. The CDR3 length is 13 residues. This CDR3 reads CASSGYRVNEQFF.

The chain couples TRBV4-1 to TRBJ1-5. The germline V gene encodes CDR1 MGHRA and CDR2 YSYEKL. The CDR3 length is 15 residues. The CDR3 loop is CASSQDRDLNQPQHF.

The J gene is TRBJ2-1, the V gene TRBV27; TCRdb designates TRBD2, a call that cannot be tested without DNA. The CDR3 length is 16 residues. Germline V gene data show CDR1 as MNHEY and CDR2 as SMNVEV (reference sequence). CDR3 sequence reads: CASSLGPPGTNNEQFF.

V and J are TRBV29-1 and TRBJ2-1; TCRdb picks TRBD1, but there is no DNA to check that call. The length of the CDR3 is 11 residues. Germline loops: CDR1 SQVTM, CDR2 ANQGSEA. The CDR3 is CGGGANNEQFF.

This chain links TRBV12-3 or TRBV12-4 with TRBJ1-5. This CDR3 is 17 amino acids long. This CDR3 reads CASSWVGGGLGNQPQHF.

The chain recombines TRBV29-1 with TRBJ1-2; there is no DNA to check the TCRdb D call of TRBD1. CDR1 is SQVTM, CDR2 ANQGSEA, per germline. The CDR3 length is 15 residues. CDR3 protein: CSVELGQRKAYGYTF.

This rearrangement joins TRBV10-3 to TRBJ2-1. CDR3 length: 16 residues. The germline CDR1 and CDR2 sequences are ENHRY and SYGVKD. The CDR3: CAISEALQTIHNEQFF.